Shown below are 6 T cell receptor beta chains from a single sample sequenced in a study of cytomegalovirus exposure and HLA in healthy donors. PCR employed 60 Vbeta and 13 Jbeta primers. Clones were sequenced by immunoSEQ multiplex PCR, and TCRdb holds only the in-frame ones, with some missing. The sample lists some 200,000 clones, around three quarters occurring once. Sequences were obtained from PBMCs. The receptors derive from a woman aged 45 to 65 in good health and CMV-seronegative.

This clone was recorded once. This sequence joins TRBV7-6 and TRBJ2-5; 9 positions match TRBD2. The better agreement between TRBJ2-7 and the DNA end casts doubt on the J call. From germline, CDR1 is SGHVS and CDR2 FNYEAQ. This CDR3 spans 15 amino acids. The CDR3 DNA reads TGTGCCAGCAGCTTAGGGACTAGCGCTACCTACGAGCAGTACTTC. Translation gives CASSLGTSATYEQYF.

The CDR3 DNA is TGCAGCGTTGAAGAGACAGGGCAGCCCCAGCATTTT. It yields the protein CSVEETGQPQHF. V usage is TRBV29-1 and J usage is TRBJ1-5; 7 nucleotides align to TRBD1. The CDR3 runs 12 residues. V was pared by 0 bases and J by 7 bases, with 0 bases of the junction left unmatched. Germline V gene lookup returns CDR1 SQVTM and CDR2 ANQGSEA.

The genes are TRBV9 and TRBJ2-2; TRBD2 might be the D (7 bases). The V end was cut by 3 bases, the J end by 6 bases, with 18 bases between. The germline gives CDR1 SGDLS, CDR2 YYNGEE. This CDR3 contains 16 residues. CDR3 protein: CASSGGGGFVSGELFF. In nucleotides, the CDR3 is TGTGCCAGCAGCGGGGGGGGCGGTTTTGTTTCCGGGGAGCTGTTTTTT.

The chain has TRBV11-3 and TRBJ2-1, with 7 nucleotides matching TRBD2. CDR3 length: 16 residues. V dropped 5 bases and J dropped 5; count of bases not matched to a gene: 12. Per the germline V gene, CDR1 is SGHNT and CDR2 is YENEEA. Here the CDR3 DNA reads TGTGCCAGCAGCCCAGACTGGGCTAGCGGACACAATGAGCAGTTCTTC. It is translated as CASSPDWASGHNEQFF.

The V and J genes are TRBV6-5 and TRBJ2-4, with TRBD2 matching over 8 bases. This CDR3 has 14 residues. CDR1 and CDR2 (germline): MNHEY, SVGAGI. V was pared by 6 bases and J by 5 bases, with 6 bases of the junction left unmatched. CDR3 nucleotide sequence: TGTGCCAGCAGGAAGCGGGAGTGGGAAAACATTCAGTACTTC. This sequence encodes CASRKREWENIQYF.

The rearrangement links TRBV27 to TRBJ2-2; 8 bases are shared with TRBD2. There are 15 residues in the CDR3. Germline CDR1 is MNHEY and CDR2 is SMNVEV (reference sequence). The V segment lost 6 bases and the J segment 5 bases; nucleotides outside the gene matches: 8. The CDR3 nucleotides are TGTGCCAGCAGCCCGGGACTAGAGGGGACCGGGGAGCTGTTTTTT. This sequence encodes CASSPGLEGTGELFF.